The 30 T cell receptor beta chains below come from one sample, sequenced in a study of T cell repertoires in cytomegalovirus infection. From the reads, TCRdb called clonotypes with MiXCR, one entry per CDR3 protein. The repertoire holds fewer than 200,000 distinct CDR3 sequences, with roughly a fifth as singletons. What was sequenced was PBMCs. These receptors were collected from a human donor in good health (CMV status not recorded). Some clones in this sample may be carry-over from other donors' samples.

V usage is TRBV3-1 and J usage is TRBJ2-1; tentative D call: TRBD1 (5 bases). CDR3 size: 15 residues. V was pared by 2 bases and J by 4 bases, with 12 bases between. Germline assignment: CDR1 LGHDT and CDR2 YNNKEL (reference sequence). This chain's CDR3 is CASSQTRVGYNEQFF. In nucleotides, the CDR3 is TGTGCCAGCAGCCAAACCAGGGTCGGGTACAATGAGCAGTTCTTC.

This clonotype was seen a few times. V gene TRBV11-2 combines with J gene TRBJ2-3; possibly TRBD2 for D (6 bases). With 2 bases removed from V and 5 bases from J, the gap between germline ends came to 14 bases. Germline-derived CDR1 and CDR2 are SGHAT and FQNNGV. The CDR3 is made up of 15 amino acids. Here the CDR3 reads CASSLLTSGLDTQYF. In nucleotides, the CDR3 is TGTGCCAGCAGCTTATTGACCAGCGGGTTAGATACGCAGTATTTT. The entire variable domain, with the rest obtained from reference TRBV11-2 and TRBJ2-3, is as follows: EAGVAQSPRYKIIEKRQSVAFWCNPISGHATLYWYQQILGQGPKLLIQFQNNGVVDDSQLPKDRFSAERLKGVDSTLKIQPAKLEDSAVYLCASSLLTSGLDTQYFGPGTRLTVL.

This clonotype showed up just a few times. This chain uses TRBV20-1 with TRBJ2-3, with D maybe TRBD2 (6 bases). Between the trimmed V and J ends, which lost 3 bases and 0 bases, there was a span of 10 bases. CDR3 length: 14 amino acids. Germline lookup yields CDR1 DFQATT and CDR2 SNEGSKA (reference sequence). CDR3 sequence: CSARLAVSTDTQYF. DNA for the CDR3: TGCAGTGCTAGGTTAGCGGTCAGCACAGATACGCAGTATTTT.

This clonotype was detected a few times. This chain joins TRBV6-5 and TRBJ2-3; TRBD2 aligns across 9 bases. The CDR3 loop spans 13 amino acids. CDR1 is MNHEY and CDR2 is SVGAGI in the germline V gene. The trim removed 10 bases at V and 1 base at J, leaving 3 bases unmatched. The CDR3 reads CAIRTSGTDTQYF. The CDR3 DNA sequence: TGTGCCATCAGGACTAGCGGCACAGATACGCAGTATTTT.

The chain joins TRBV27 to TRBJ1-2; unclear D gene. Deletions cut 4 bases from V and 0 bases from J, with 18 bases between. The CDR3 has 17 residues. Germline V gives CDR1 MNHEY, CDR2 SMNVEV (reference sequence). The CDR3 loop reads CASSSLEGFTANYGYTF. The CDR3 DNA is TGTGCCAGCAGTTCGTTGGAAGGGTTCACCGCTAACTATGGCTACACCTTC.

The sample holds a few counts of this clonotype. The rearrangement joins TRBV15 to TRBJ2-1; 9 bases align to TRBD2. This CDR3 region has 18 residues. CDR1 LNHNV and CDR2 YYDKDF come from the germline V gene (reference sequence). With V trimmed by 0 bases and J by 7 bases, 13 bases remained unmatched. CDR3 sequence reads: CATSRDSFGAGGINEQFF. Here the CDR3 DNA reads TGTGCCACCAGCAGAGATTCGTTTGGAGCGGGAGGCATAAATGAGCAGTTCTTC.

Ten or more counts support this clonotype. The chain carries TRBV7-6 and TRBJ1-5, with TRBD1 identical over 9 bases. CDR1 SGHVS and CDR2 FNYEAQ come from the germline V gene. V gave up 8 bases and J gave up 4 bases; unmatched junction bases: 15. The CDR3 runs to 17 residues. The CDR3 region is CASLSSPVTGGNQPQHF. In nucleotides, the CDR3 is TGTGCCAGCTTGAGTTCACCCGTGACAGGGGGAAATCAGCCCCAGCATTTT. The whole variable domain, remainder taken from reference TRBV7-6 and TRBJ1-5, is GAGVSQSPRYKVTKRGQDVALRCDPISGHVSLYWYRQALGQGPEFLTYFNYEAQQDKSGLPNDRFSAERPEGSISTLTIQRTEQRDSAMYRCASLSSPVTGGNQPQHFGDGTRLSIL.

This clonotype was seen a few times. The genes are TRBV2 and TRBJ2-3; D perhaps matches TRBD1 (6 bases). The length of the CDR3 is 15 residues. Trimming shortened V by 4 bases and J by 1 base, and 12 bases separated the two germline ends. Germline CDR1 is SNHLY and CDR2 is FYNNEI. In DNA form, the CDR3 reads TGTGCCAGCAGTGTTGGCAGGGGACGCACAGATACGCAGTATTTT. Its protein is CASSVGRGRTDTQYF.

This clonotype was counted a few times. The rearrangement links TRBV4-3 to TRBJ2-2, with D hard to call. Between the trimmed V and J ends, which lost 0 bases and 5 bases, there was a span of 13 bases. This CDR3 is built from 16 residues. Germline V gene lookup returns CDR1 LGHNA and CDR2 YSLEER. CDR3 in DNA: TGCGCCAGCAGCCAAGAACCGGGCCTCCGAACCGGGGAGCTGTTTTTT. It yields the protein CASSQEPGLRTGELFF.

The sample holds a few counts of this clonotype. The chain has TRBV20-1 and TRBJ2-7; D gene uncertain. The CDR3 has 13 amino acids. With 3 bases removed from V and 1 base from J, the gap between germline ends came to 10 bases. Looked up from germline, CDR1 is DFQATT and CDR2 is SNEGSKA (reference sequence). The CDR3 protein is CSASYAPSYEQYF. The CDR3 DNA reads TGCAGTGCTAGTTACGCCCCTTCCTACGAGCAGTACTTC.

This sequence joins TRBV5-1 and TRBJ2-1; D not certain. V was clipped by 0 bases and J by 0 bases, with 13 bases between them. The germline V gene has CDR1 SGHRS and CDR2 YFSETQ. This CDR3 has 17 amino acids. The CDR3 is CASSLEGPTLSYNEQFF. The DNA for the CDR3 is TGCGCCAGCAGCTTGGAAGGGCCGACCCTCTCCTACAATGAGCAGTTCTTC.

The V and J genes are TRBV5-1 and TRBJ1-5, with TRBD1 matching 10 bases. V shed 0 bases, J shed 5 bases, and the junction held 5 bases outside the gene matches. This CDR3 region has 16 residues. Germline V gene sequence: CDR1 SGHRS, CDR2 YFSETQ. The CDR3 reads CASSLVVDRGDQPQHF. The CDR3 bases are TGCGCCAGCAGCTTGGTCGTGGACAGGGGGGATCAGCCCCAGCATTTT.

This clonotype has at least ten counts. The chain joins TRBV15 to TRBJ1-6; weak D call: TRBD1 (6 bases). The germline V gene has CDR1 LNHNV and CDR2 YYDKDF (reference sequence). Trimming removed 0 bases from V and 7 bases from J, with 16 bases in between. The CDR3 spans 17 residues. CDR3 bases: TGTGCCACCAGCAGAGATCCGTGGCGGGGGCGGAATTCACCCCTCCACTTT. Translation gives CATSRDPWRGRNSPLHF.

For this clonotype: A much larger clonotype is one base distant, so this may be a read error. The conserved phenylalanine or tryptophan is not found at the CDR3 terminus, so this likely reflects a read error. The V and J genes are TRBV30 and TRBJ1-5; no reliable D call. There are 13 residues in the CDR3. CDR1 and CDR2 (germline): GTSNPN, SVGIG (reference sequence). Trimming removed 2 bases at V and 3 bases at J, with 8 bases between. DNA of the CDR3: TGTGCCTGGAGTATAGGTAACAATCAGCCCCAGCATTTA. Its translation: CAWSIGNNQPQHL.

This clonotype was recorded at least ten times. CDR3 nucleotide sequence: TGTGCCAGCAGCCTTCCAGGGGCGGGACAGCCCCAGCATTTT. Translated, it gives CASSLPGAGQPQHF. V and J are TRBV7-9 and TRBJ1-5; TRBD1 might be the D (6 bases). Germline CDR1 reads SEHNR; CDR2 reads FQNEAQ (reference sequence). Trimming took 5 bases from V and 7 from J, leaving 15 bases between them. The CDR3 sequence is 14 residues long.

A few counts support this clonotype. This chain connects TRBV6-2 or TRBV6-3 to TRBJ1-2; a weak D match, TRBD1 (5 bases). With 4 bases removed from V and 0 bases from J, the gap between germline ends came to 9 bases. The CDR3 covers 14 residues. Germline assignment: CDR1 MNHEY and CDR2 SVGEGT. In DNA, the CDR3 is TGTGCCAGCAGTTTGGACAAATCTAACTATGGCTACACCTTC. Its translation: CASSLDKSNYGYTF.

CDR3 coding DNA: TGCGCCAGCAGCTTGGGGATTAGTACCTACAATGAGCAGTTCTTC. Protein: CASSLGISTYNEQFF. The chain employs TRBV5-1 and TRBJ2-1; D is undetermined. V shed 0 bases and J shed 2 bases, with 9 bases lying between them. This CDR3 is built from 15 residues. Looked up from germline, CDR1 is SGHRS and CDR2 is YFSETQ.

In its sample, this clonotype was seen a few times. The chain couples TRBV15 to TRBJ2-5, with unresolved D. The germline V gene encodes CDR1 LNHNV and CDR2 YYDKDF (reference sequence). CDR3 length: 13 residues. The V end lost 2 bases, the J end lost 4 bases, and 8 bases lay between the germline ends. The CDR3 region is CATSRSPSETQYF. The CDR3 nucleotides are TGTGCCACCAGCAGAAGCCCTTCAGAGACCCAGTACTTC.

This chain joins TRBV15 and TRBJ2-6; D gene unclear. From germline, CDR1 is LNHNV and CDR2 YYDKDF (reference sequence). The CDR3 runs to 15 residues. V was shortened by 0 bases and J by 4 bases, with 7 bases between the two germline ends. The CDR3 nucleotides read TGTGCCACCAGCAGAGATCGGCCGGGGGCCAACGTCCTGACTTTC. This sequence encodes CATSRDRPGANVLTF. Complete variable domain (other parts from reference TRBV15 and TRBJ2-6): DAMVIQNPRYQVTQFGKPVTLSCSQTLNHNVMYWYQQKSSQAPKLLFHYYDKDFNNEADTPDNFQSRRPNTSFCFLDIRSPGLGDTAMYLCATSRDRPGANVLTFGAGSRLTVL.

The V gene is TRBV2, the J gene TRBJ2-7; D call uncertain. The CDR3 loop spans 14 amino acids. Trimming pared 2 bases from V and 2 bases from J, leaving 10 bases between. CDR1 is SNHLY and CDR2 is FYNNEI in the germline V gene. Here the CDR3 DNA reads TGTGCCAGCAGTGAATGGCTAGGTACCTACGAGCAGTACTTC. Amino acid sequence: CASSEWLGTYEQYF.

The chain joins TRBV18 to TRBJ1-1; 8 nucleotides line up with TRBD1. Germline V CDR1 and CDR2: KGHSH, LQKENI. The CDR3 sequence is 15 residues long. V lost 0 bases, J lost 1 base, and 1 base stayed unmatched. The CDR3 region is CASSPPGTGNTEAFF. For the CDR3, the DNA is TGTGCCAGCTCACCACCTGGGACAGGGAACACTGAAGCTTTCTTT.

The table lists this clonotype with many counts. CDR3 amino acids: CASSLSSGSNEQFF. For the CDR3, the DNA is TGTGCCAGCAGCTTATCTAGCGGGAGCAATGAGCAGTTCTTC. The rearrangement links TRBV7-9 to TRBJ2-1; 10 bases line up with TRBD2. CDR3 length equals 14 residues. The V segment lost 2 bases and the J segment 6 bases; nucleotides outside the gene matches: 1. CDR1 and CDR2 from the germline V gene are SEHNR and FQNEAQ (reference sequence).

Of note for this clonotype: A read error may account for a junction end that differs from germline. The V gene is TRBV28, the J gene TRBJ2-7, with 8 bases fitting TRBD1. Germline V gene data show CDR1 as MDHEN and CDR2 as SYDVKM. CDR3 size: 12 residues. The CDR3 nucleotides are TGTGCCAGCGGTTTACTCCGGGACAGGCTCTACTTC. This codes for CASGLLRDRLYF.

V and J are TRBV6-6 and TRBJ1-1; no definite D call. CDR1 is MNHNY, CDR2 SVGAGI, per germline (reference sequence). The CDR3 is made up of 11 amino acids. Trimming cost V 6 bases and J 5 bases, with 7 bases left between them. The CDR3 DNA sequence: TGTGCCAGCAGGGAGGGAACTGAAGCTTTCTTT. It yields the protein CASREGTEAFF.

The genes are TRBV28 and TRBJ2-1; 10 bases map to TRBD1. V lost 3 bases to trimming and J lost 7 bases; unmatched junction nucleotides: 6. Germline V lookup: CDR1 MDHEN, CDR2 SYDVKM. The CDR3 has 15 residues. The CDR3 loop is CASSLGDRGQNEQFF. The CDR3 DNA reads TGTGCCAGCAGTTTGGGGGACAGGGGCCAAAATGAGCAGTTCTTC.

This sequence joins TRBV27 and TRBJ2-7; D remains ambiguous. There are 15 residues in the CDR3. Germline lookup yields CDR1 MNHEY and CDR2 SMNVEV (reference sequence). Trimming stripped 3 bases from V and 3 bases from J, with 15 bases between. The CDR3 loop reads CASSLTQLSRYEQYF. As DNA, the CDR3 is TGTGCCAGCAGTTTGACACAGTTGTCACGCTACGAGCAGTACTTC.

This clonotype was counted ten times or more. The rearrangement joins TRBV7-6 to TRBJ2-7; TRBD1 matches at 8 bases. CDR3 length: 16 residues. With V trimmed by 2 bases and J by 5 bases, 11 bases remained unmatched. Germline lookup yields CDR1 SGHVS and CDR2 FNYEAQ. The CDR3 region is CASSLLRAGGLDEQYF. CDR3 sequence (DNA): TGTGCCAGCAGCTTACTCCGGGCAGGGGGCTTGGACGAGCAGTACTTC.

This clonotype was counted only a few times. The chain combines TRBV7-8 with TRBJ2-5; D not resolved. The length of the CDR3 is 12 residues. In germline, CDR1 is SGHVS, CDR2 FQNEAQ. The V end lost 11 bases, the J end lost 4 bases, and 14 bases lay between the germline ends. CDR3 sequence: CAGSSGVETQYF. As DNA, the CDR3 is TGTGCCGGCTCGAGTGGGGTAGAGACCCAGTACTTC.

The gene calls are TRBV25-1 and TRBJ1-1; D call uncertain. V was shortened by 0 bases and J by 1 base, with 6 bases between the two germline ends. This CDR3 has 14 residues. Germline loops: CDR1 MGHDK, CDR2 SYGVNS. The CDR3 DNA reads TGTGCCAGCAGTGAATATGGAGCGAACACTGAAGCTTTCTTT. Residues: CASSEYGANTEAFF.

The chain is built from TRBV6-6 and TRBJ2-7; 8 bases agree with TRBD2. CDR1 MNHNY and CDR2 SVGAGI come from the germline V gene (reference sequence). The CDR3 loop spans 15 amino acids. J gave up 2 bases and V 8 bases, and 11 bases lay outside the gene matches. DNA of the CDR3: TGTGCCAGCTTATACTCGACTAGCGACCCCTACGAGCAGTACTTC. Amino acid sequence: CASLYSTSDPYEQYF.